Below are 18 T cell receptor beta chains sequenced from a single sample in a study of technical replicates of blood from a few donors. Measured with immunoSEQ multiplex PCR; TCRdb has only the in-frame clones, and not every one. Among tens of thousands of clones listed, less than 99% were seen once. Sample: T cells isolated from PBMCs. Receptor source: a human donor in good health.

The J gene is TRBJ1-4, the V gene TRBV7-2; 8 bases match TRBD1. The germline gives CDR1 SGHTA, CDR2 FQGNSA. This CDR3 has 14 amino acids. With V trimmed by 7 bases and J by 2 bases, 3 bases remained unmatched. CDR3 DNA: TGTGCCAGCAAGGACAGGGCGACTAATGAAAAACTGTTTTTT. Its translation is CASKDRATNEKLFF.

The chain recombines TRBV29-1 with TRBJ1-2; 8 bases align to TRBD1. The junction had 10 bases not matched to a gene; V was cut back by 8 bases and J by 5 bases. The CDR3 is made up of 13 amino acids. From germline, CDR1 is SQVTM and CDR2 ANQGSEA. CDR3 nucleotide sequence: TGCAGCTTGTCACAGGGGGTTGGGTATGGCTACACCTTC. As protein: CSLSQGVGYGYTF.

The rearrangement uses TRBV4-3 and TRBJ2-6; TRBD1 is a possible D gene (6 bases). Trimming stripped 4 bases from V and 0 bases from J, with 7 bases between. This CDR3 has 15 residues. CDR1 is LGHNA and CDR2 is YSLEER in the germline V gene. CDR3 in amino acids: CASSPRGSGANVLTF. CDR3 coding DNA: TGCGCCAGCAGCCCCAGGGGCTCTGGGGCCAACGTCCTGACTTTC.

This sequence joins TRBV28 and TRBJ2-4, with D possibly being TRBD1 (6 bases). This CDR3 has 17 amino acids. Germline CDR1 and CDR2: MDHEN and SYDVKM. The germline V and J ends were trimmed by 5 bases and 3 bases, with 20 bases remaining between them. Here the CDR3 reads CASSTDFGIGGKNIQYF. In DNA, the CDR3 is TGTGCCAGCAGTACTGACTTTGGGATAGGGGGCAAAAACATTCAGTACTTC.

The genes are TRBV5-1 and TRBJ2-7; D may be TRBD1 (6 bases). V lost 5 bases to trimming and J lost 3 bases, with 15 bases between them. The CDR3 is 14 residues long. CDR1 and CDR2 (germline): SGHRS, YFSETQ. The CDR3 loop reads CASSYRDTYYEQYF. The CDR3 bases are TGCGCCAGCAGTTATCGGGACACTTACTACGAGCAGTACTTC.

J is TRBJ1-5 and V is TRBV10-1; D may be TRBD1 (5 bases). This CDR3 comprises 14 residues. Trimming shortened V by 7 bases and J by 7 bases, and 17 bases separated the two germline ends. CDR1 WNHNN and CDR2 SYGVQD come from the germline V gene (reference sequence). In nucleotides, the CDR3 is TGCGCCAGCATAAGGTCAGGGTATTGGCAGCCCCAGCATTTT. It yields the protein CASIRSGYWQPQHF.

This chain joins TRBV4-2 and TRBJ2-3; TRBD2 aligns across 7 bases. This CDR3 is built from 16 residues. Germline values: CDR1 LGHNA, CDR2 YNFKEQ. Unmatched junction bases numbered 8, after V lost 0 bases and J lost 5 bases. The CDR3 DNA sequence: TGTGCCAGCAGCCAAGACGTAGCGGGTAATAGAGATACGCAGTATTTT. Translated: CASSQDVAGNRDTQYF.

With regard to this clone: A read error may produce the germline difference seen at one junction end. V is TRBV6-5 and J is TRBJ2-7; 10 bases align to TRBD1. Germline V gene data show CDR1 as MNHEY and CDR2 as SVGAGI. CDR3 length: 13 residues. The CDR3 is CASSNSGQGEQYF. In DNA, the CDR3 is TGTGCCAGCAGTAACTCGGGACAGGGGGAGCAGTACTTC.

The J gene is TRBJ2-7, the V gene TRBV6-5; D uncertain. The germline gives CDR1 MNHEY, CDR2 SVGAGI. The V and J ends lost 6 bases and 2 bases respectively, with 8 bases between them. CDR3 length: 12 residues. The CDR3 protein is CASRHGAYEQYF. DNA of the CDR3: TGTGCCAGCAGGCACGGAGCCTACGAGCAGTACTTC.

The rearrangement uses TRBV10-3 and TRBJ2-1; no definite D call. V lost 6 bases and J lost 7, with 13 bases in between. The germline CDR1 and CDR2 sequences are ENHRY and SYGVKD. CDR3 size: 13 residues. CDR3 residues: CAISPVLENEQFF. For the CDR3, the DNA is TGTGCCATCAGCCCCGTGTTAGAAAATGAGCAGTTCTTC.

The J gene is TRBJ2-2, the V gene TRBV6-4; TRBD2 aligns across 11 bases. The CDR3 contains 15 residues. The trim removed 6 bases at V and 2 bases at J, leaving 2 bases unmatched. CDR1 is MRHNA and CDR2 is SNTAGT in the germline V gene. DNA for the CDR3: TGTGCCAGCAGCGGACTAGCGGGCAACACCGGGGAGCTGTTTTTT. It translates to CASSGLAGNTGELFF.

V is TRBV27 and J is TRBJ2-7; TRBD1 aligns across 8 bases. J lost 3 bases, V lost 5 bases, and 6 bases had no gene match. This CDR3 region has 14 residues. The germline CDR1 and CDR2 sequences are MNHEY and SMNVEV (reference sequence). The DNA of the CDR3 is TGTGCCAGCAGTGGACAGGGAACGAACTACGAGCAGTACTTC. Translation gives CASSGQGTNYEQYF.

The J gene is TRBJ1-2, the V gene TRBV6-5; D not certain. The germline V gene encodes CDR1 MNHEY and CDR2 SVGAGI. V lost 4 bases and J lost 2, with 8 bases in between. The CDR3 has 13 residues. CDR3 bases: TGTGCCAGCAGTTTACGGGGAAACTATGGCTACACCTTC. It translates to CASSLRGNYGYTF.

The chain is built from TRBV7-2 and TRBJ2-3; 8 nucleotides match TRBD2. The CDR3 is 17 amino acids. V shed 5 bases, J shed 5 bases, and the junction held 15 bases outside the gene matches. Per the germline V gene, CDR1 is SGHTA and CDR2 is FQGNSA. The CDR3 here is CASSPLPAGDGVDTQYF. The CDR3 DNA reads TGTGCCAGCAGCCCCCTCCCAGCGGGAGATGGTGTAGATACGCAGTATTTT.

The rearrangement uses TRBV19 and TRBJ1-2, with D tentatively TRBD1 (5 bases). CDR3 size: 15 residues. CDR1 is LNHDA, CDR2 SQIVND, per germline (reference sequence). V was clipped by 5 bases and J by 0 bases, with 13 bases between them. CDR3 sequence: CASSLTGVSNYGYTF. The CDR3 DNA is TGTGCCAGTAGTCTCACAGGAGTTTCTAACTATGGCTACACCTTC.

The CDR3 loop reads CASSQEFSAVESYEQYF. In nucleotides, the CDR3 is TGTGCCAGCAGCCAAGAATTTTCAGCGGTCGAATCCTACGAGCAGTACTTC. The V gene is TRBV4-2, the J gene TRBJ2-7; tentative D call: TRBD2 (5 bases). Germline loops: CDR1 LGHNA, CDR2 YNFKEQ. The CDR3 runs 17 residues. Deletions cut 0 bases from V and 1 base from J, with 16 bases between.

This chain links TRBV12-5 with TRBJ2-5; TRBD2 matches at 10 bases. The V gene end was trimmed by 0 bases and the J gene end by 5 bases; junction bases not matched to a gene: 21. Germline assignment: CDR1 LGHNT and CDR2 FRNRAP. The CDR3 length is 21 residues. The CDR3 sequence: CASGLVQGGLAGARARETQYF. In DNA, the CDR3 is TGTGCTAGTGGTTTGGTACAGGGAGGTCTAGCGGGAGCTCGGGCACGGGAGACCCAGTACTTC. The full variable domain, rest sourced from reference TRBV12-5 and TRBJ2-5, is DARVTQTPRHKVTEMGQEVTMRCQPILGHNTVFWYRQTMMQGLELLAYFRNRAPLDDSGMPKDRFSAEMPDATLATLKIQPSEPRDSAVYFCASGLVQGGLAGARARETQYFGPGTRLLVL.

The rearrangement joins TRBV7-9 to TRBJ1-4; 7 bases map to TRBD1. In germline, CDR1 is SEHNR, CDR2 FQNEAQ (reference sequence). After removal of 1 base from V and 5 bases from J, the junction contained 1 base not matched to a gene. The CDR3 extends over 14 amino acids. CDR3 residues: CASSLVGGNEKLFF. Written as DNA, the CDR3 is TGTGCCAGCAGCTTAGTAGGGGGCAATGAAAAACTGTTTTTT.